This T cell receptor (beta chain) was sequenced during a study of long-term antiretroviral therapy in people with HIV. The study's findings and limits: Subsequent to ART, diversity was augmented yet persisted below that of transplant donor controls.

This clone was seen once. Its target is not known. Runs used v3.0 of the immunoSEQ assay and were done at survey level. Here immunoSEQ multiplex PCR was the method, and the copy in TCRdb shows in-frame clones only, minus some. The data contain tens of thousands of clones, about 89% of them singletons. This sequence originates from a woman aged 45 to 65 with HIV. The input for sequencing was unsorted PBMCs, taken 0.1 years before starting antiretroviral therapy.

In nucleotides, the CDR3 is TGTGCCAGCACCCTAGGGTTTACCGCTGGAAACACCATATATTTT. This translates into CASTLGFTAGNTIYF. The V and J genes are TRBV5-6 and TRBJ1-3; D call uncertain. V was pared by 6 bases and J by 2 bases, with 15 bases between. The CDR3 sequence is 15 residues long. The germline CDR1 and CDR2 sequences are SGHDT and YYEEEE. The whole variable domain, filled in from reference TRBV5-6 and TRBJ1-3, reads DAGVTQSPTHLIKTRGQQVTLRCSPKSGHDTVSWYQQALGQGPQFIFQYYEEEERQRGNFPDRFSGHQFPNYSSELNVNALLLGDSALYLCASTLGFTAGNTIYFGEGSWLTVV.